The T cell receptor (beta chain) under discussion was sequenced for a study of early T cells in non-severe SARS-CoV-2 infection. The V and J ends lost 6 bases and 0 bases, in that order; junction bases with no gene match: 4. CDR1 is MNHEY, CDR2 SMNVEV, per germline (reference sequence). The CDR3 totals 14 residues. From the 5' RACE reads, TCRdb called clonotypes with MiXCR, one entry per CDR3 protein. The repertoire consists of some 56,000 distinct CDR3 sequences, with 10% to 13% occurring once and the leading ten covering around 6%. This clonotype was detected only a few times. The sequence was obtained from an adult who was a healthcare worker with PCR-confirmed SARS-CoV-2 infection or an uninfected control (not recorded which). V usage is TRBV27 and J usage is TRBJ1-2; 7 bases align to TRBD1. Sequencing was done on a sample of whole blood. CDR3 coding DNA: TGTGCCAGCAGGGAGACAGGGTCTAACTATGGCTACACCTTC. It yields the protein CASRETGSNYGYTF.